This entry concerns a single T cell receptor beta chain. This entry comes from a study of blood T cell repertoires in COVID-19. Study-wide background: The study drew acute and convalescent COVID-19 samples from the United States, Italy and Spain. T cells, B-cell-depleted T cells, or PBMCs provided the cDNA or gDNA that served as material.

Study processing details: Estimated nucleated cell counts came from reference gene primer amplification. Only in-frame clones appear in the TCRdb table, and some are missing; sequencing was by immunoSEQ multiplex PCR. The DNA was the basis for D and trimming; V, J and clone size are from that table. The table includes more than 65,000 clones, 60% to 80% detected once. The CDR3 has 16 residues. Unmatched junction bases numbered 9, after V lost 3 bases and J lost 3 bases. The germline CDR1 and CDR2 sequences are SGHVS and FQNEAQ. This chain connects TRBV7-8 to TRBJ2-7; 9 bases are shared with TRBD1. Sequencing was performed on peripheral blood. This TCR was sampled from a human donor in a cohort sampled during active COVID-19. This chain's CDR3 is CASSLTGTGILYEQYF. The CDR3 nucleotides read TGTGCCAGCAGCTTGACCGGGACAGGGATTCTCTACGAGCAGTACTTC. The variable domain in full, with the rest retrieved from reference TRBV7-8 and TRBJ2-7, is GAGVSQSPRYKVAKRGQDVALRCDPISGHVSLFWYQQALGQGPEFLTYFQNEAQLDKSGLPSDRFFAERPEGSVSTLKIQRTQQEDSAVYLCASSLTGTGILYEQYFGPGTRLTVT.